This T cell receptor beta chain was profiled in a study of cytomegalovirus exposure and HLA in healthy donors. Points from the study as a whole: Researchers reported in a later analysis that common viral pathogens appeared linked to several top clusters.

The PCR made use of 60 Vbeta and 13 Jbeta primers. Sequenced by immunoSEQ multiplex PCR; TCRdb stores in-frame clones only, minus some. The sample includes roughly 63,000 clones, around 80% of them seen just once. Although they were nominally healthy when sampled, donors likely had unrecorded immune exposures. The V and J ends lost 5 bases and 4 bases respectively, with 17 bases between them. The germline CDR1 and CDR2 sequences are MNHNY and SVGAGI (reference sequence). There are 15 residues in the CDR3. With regard to this clone: Its antigen remains unknown.

This clonotype was obtained from a woman between 40 and 50 years old in good health and CMV-seropositive. Sample: PBMCs. The chain joins TRBV6-6 to TRBJ1-2, with D tentatively TRBD1 (5 bases). The CDR3 protein is CASSGIGGTGYGYTF. In DNA, the CDR3 is TGTGCCAGCAGTGGCATCGGGGGTACCGGCTATGGCTACACCTTC.